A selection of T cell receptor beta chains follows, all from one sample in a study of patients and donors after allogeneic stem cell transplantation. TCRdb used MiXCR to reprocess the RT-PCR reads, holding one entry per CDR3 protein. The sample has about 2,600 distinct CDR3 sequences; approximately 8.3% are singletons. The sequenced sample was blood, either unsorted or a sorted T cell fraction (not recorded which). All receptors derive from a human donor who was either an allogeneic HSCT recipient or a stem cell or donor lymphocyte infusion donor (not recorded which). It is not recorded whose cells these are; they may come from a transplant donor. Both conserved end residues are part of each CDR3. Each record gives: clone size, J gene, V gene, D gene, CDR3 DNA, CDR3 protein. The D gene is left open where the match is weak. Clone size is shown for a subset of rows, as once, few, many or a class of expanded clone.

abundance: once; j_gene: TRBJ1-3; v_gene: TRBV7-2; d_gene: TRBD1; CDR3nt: TGTGCCAGCAGCAGGACCGGGACAGACGGAAACACCATATATTTT; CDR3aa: CASSRTGTDGNTIYF
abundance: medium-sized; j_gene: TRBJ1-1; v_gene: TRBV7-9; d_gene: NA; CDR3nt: TGTGCCAGCAGCACTGCAAGAGAAGCTTTCTTT; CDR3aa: CASSTAREAFF
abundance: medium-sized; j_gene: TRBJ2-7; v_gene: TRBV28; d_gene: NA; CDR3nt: TGTGCCAGCAGTTTATGGGGCAGCGCCTCTACCCGTACCTACGAGCAGTACTTC; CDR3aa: CASSLWGSASTRTYEQYF
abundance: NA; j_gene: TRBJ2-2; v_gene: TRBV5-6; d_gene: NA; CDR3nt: TGTGCCAGCAGCTCGCCTAGCTTCGGGGAGCTGTTTTTT; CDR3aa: CASSSPSFGELFF
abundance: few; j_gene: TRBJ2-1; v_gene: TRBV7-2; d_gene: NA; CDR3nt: TGTGCCAGCAGCCAGCGGACGGGTTACAATGAGCAGTTCTTC; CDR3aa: CASSQRTGYNEQFF
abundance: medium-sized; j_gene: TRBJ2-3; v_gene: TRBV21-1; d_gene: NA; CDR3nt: TGTGCCAGCCACCCGCTGGATACGCAGTATTTT; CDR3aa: CASHPLDTQYF
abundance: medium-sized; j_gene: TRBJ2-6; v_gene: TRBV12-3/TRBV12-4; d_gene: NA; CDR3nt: TGTGCCAGCACCATCTCTGGGGCCAACGTCCTGACTTTC; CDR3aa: CASTISGANVLTF
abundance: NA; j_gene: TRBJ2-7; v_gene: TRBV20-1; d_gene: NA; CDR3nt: TGCAGTGCTCCGGGACTCGGGGGCGGCCAGCAGTACTTC; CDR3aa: CSAPGLGGGQQYF
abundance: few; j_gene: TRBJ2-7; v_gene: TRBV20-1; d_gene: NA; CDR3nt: TGCAGTGCTAGTGGCGGACTGGGCGAGCAGTACTTC; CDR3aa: CSASGGLGEQYF
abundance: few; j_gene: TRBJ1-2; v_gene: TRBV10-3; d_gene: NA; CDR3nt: TGTGCCATCACGGACAGCTATGGCTACACCTTC; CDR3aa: CAITDSYGYTF
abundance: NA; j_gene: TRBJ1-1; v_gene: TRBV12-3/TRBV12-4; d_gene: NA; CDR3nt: TGTGCCAGCAGTTTCGCCCGGCTAGAAGCTTTCTTT; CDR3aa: CASSFARLEAFF
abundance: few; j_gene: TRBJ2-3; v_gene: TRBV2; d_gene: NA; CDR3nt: TGTGCCAGCAGTGAAGGGCCCCATCGCACAGATACGCAGTATTTT; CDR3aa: CASSEGPHRTDTQYF
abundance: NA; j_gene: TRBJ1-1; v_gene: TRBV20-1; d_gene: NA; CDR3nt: TGCAGTGCTAGAGTACTGGGGGACACTGAAGCTTTCTTT; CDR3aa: CSARVLGDTEAFF
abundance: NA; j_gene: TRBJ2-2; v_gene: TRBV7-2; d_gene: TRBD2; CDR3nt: TGTGCCAGCAGCTCGACTAGCGGGAGAAACGGGGAGCTGTTTTTT; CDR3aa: CASSSTSGRNGELFF
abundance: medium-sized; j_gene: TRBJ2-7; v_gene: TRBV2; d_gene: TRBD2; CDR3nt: TGTGCCAGCAAGGCTAGCGGCTTCTCCTACGAGCAGTACTTC; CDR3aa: CASKASGFSYEQYF
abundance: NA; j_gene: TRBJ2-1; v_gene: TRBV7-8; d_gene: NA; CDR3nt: TGTGCCAGCAGCTTAGGTCTCGCAAATGAGCAGTTCTTC; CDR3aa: CASSLGLANEQFF
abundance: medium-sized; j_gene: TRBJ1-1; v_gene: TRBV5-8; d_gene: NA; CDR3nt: TGTGCCAGCAGCACCCGACAAGGAAACACTGAAGCTTTCTTT; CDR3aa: CASSTRQGNTEAFF
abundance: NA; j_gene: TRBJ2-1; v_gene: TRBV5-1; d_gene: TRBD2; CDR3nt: TGCGCCAGCAGCTTGACGGGCGGGGGCTACAATGAGCAGTTCTTC; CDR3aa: CASSLTGGGYNEQFF
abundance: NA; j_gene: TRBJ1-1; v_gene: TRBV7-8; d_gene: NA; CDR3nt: TGTGCCAGCAGCTTCAGGGAGGGGGACACTGAAGCTTTCTTT; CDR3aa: CASSFREGDTEAFF
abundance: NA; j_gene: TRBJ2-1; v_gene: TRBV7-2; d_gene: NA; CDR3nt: TGTGCCAGCAGCTTCCTTGTCAATGAGCAGTTCTTC; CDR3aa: CASSFLVNEQFF
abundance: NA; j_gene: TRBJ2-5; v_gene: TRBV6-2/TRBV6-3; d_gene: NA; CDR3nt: TGTGCCAGCAGCCTACAAGAGACCCAGTACTTC; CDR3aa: CASSLQETQYF
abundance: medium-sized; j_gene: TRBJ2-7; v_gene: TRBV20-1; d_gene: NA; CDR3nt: TGCAGTGCTAGTCCCCAGGGAAGATACGAGCAGTACTTC; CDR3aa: CSASPQGRYEQYF
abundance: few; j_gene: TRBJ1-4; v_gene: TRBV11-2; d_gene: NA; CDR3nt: TGTGCCAGCAGCCGCCGACAGGAGGATGAAAAACTGTTTTTT; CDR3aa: CASSRRQEDEKLFF
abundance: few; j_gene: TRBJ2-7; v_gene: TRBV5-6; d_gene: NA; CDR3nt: TGTGCCAGCAGCTTGGCCATGGAATCCTACGAGCAGTACTTC; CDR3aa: CASSLAMESYEQYF
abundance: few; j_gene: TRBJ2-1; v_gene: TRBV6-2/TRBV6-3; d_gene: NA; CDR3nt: TGTGCCAGCAGTTACTCGGCCTCCTACAATGAGCAGTTCTTC; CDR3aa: CASSYSASYNEQFF
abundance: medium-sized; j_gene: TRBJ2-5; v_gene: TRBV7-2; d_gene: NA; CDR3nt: TGTGCCAGCAGCTTAGCACACAGGATGGAGACCCAGTACTTC; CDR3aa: CASSLAHRMETQYF
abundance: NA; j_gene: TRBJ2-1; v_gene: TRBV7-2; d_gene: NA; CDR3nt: TGTGCCAGCAGCCGTGACTGGCTAGAGCAGTTCTTC; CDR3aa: CASSRDWLEQFF
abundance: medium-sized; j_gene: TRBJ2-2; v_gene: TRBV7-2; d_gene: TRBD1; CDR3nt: TGTGCCAGCAGCAAGGACAGGGGCGGCACCGGGGAGCTGTTTTTT; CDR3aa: CASSKDRGGTGELFF
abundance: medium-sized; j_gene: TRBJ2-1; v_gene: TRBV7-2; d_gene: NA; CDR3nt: TGTGCCAGCAGTCGTGAAACGGGTGAGCAGTTCTTC; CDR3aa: CASSRETGEQFF
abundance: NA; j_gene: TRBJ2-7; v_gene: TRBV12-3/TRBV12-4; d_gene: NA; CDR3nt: TGTGCCAGCAGCCGTGGGCACGAGCAGTACTTC; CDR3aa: CASSRGHEQYF
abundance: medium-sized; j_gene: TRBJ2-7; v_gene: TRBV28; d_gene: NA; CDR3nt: TGTGCCAGCAGTAAGATGGGGGAGCAGTACTTC; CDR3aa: CASSKMGEQYF
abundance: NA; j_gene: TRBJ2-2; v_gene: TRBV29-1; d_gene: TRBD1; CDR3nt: TGCAGCGTTGTACAGGGGAACGGGGAGCTGTTTTTT; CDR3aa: CSVVQGNGELFF
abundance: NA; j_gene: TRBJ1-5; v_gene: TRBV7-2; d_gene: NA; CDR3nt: TGTGCCAGCAGCTTCGACAGGAATCAGCCCCAGCATTTT; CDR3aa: CASSFDRNQPQHF
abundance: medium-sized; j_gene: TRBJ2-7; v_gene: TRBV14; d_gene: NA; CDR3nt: TGTGCCAGCAGCCTTGGACCTCCCTACGAGCAGTACTTC; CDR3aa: CASSLGPPYEQYF
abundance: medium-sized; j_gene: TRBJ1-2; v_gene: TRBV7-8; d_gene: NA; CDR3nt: TGTGCCAGCAGCTCAACAGGGCGCTATGGCTACACCTTC; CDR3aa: CASSSTGRYGYTF
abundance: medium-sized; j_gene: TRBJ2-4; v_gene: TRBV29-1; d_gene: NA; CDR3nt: TGCAGCGTTGACGGAGAAGCCAAAAACATTCAGTACTTC; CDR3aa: CSVDGEAKNIQYF
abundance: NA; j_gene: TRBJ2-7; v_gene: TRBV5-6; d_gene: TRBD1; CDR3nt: TGTGCCAGCAGCTTGGGGACAGGGGTAGAGTACTTC; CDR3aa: CASSLGTGVEYF
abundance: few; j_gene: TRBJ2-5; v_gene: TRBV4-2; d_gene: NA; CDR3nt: TGTGCCAGCAGCCAAGGGATGGGAGTGGGAGAGACCCAGTACTTC; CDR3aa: CASSQGMGVGETQYF
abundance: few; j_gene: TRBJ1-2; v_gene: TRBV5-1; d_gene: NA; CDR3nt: TGCGCCAGCAGCTTGGCCGGGACACGGGGCACCTATGGCTACACCTTC; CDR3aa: CASSLAGTRGTYGYTF
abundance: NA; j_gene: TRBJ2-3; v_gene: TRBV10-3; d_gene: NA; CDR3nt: TGTGCCACCCGGGGCCTTAGCACAGATACGCAGTATTTT; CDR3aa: CATRGLSTDTQYF
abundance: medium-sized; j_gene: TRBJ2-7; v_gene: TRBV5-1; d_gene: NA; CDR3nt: TGCGCCAGCAGCCTCTTGGACTGGTCTGGCGAGCAGTACTTC; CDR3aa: CASSLLDWSGEQYF
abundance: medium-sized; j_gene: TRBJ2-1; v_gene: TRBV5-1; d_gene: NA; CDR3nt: TGCGCCAGCAGCCCTAACGCATGGGCGGGATTTGGAGAGCAGTTCTTC; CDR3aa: CASSPNAWAGFGEQFF
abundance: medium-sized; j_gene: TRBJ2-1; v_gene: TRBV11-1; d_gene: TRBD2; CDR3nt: TGTGCCAGCAGCTCTTATAGCGGGAAGGCCGGAGCTGAGCAGTTCTTC; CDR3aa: CASSSYSGKAGAEQFF
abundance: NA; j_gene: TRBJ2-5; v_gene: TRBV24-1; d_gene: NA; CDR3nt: TGTGCCACCAGTGACTCAAGGGGGGCGGCAGAGACCCAGTACTTC; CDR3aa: CATSDSRGAAETQYF
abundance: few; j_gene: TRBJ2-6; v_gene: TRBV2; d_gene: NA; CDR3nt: TGTGCCAGCGGGCTACTTAGAGGGGCCAACGTCCTGACTTTC; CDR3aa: CASGLLRGANVLTF
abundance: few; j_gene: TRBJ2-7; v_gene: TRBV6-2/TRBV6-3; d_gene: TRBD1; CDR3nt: TGTGCCAGCCAATCCCCGGGACAGGGCTACGAGCAGTACTTC; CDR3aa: CASQSPGQGYEQYF
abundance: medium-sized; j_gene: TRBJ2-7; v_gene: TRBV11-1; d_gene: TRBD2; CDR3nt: TGTGCCAGCAGCTACGCTAGCGGGAACTCCTACGAGCAGTACTTC; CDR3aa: CASSYASGNSYEQYF
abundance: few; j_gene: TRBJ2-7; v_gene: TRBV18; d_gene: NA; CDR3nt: TGTGCCAGCTCACCACCGGGACGTTACGAGCAGTACTTC; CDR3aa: CASSPPGRYEQYF
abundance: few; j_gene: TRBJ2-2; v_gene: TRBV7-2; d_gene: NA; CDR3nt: TGTGCCAGCAGCTTATATAGGCTAGTCAGCACCGGGGAGCTGTTTTTT; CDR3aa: CASSLYRLVSTGELFF
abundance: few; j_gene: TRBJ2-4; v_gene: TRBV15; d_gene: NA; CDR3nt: TGTGCCACCAGCAGAGATCTAGCCAAAAACATTCAGTACTTC; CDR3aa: CATSRDLAKNIQYF